The 18 T cell receptor beta chains below were found in one sample sequenced in a study of OX40 agonist ivuxolimab in advanced cancers. Preparation of the library involved the immunoSEQ multiplex PCR assay. In its TCRdb copy, this immuneACCESS table keeps in-frame sequences only and misses some clones. Where compared with another copy, unresolved V genes explain less than half of these, and the others have no known cause. This sample is represented by about 5,100 clones; over 60% of them were singletons. Roughly two thirds of the sample is in the top ten clones. The sample here was CD4+ or CD8+ T cells sorted from blood, taken in a trial of the OX40 agonist ivuxolimab. The receptors were gathered from an adult with an advanced solid tumor such as melanoma, head and neck, liver or kidney cancer.

V gene TRBV5-1 combines with J gene TRBJ1-6; no clear D. V lost 0 bases and J lost 2, with 3 bases in between. The length of the CDR3 is 14 residues. Per germline, CDR1 SGHRS and CDR2 YFSETQ. The DNA for the CDR3 is TGCGCCAGCAGCTTGGCCACCTATAATTCACCCCTCCACTTT. Translated: CASSLATYNSPLHF.

V and J are TRBV5-1 and TRBJ1-1, with D hard to call. V was shortened by 4 bases and J by 5 bases, with 15 bases between the two germline ends. This CDR3 region has 14 residues. Germline loops: CDR1 SGHRS, CDR2 YFSETQ. CDR3 sequence (DNA): TGCGCCAGCAGCCAAAGGACCCCGTGGACTGAAGCTTTCTTT. As protein: CASSQRTPWTEAFF.

This clone has only one observation. The chain links TRBV6-5 to TRBJ1-6, with D unclear. The V gene lost 5 bases and the J gene lost 9 bases, with 17 bases spanning the gap. Germline V gene sequence: CDR1 MNHEY, CDR2 SVGAGI. This CDR3 has 15 residues. CDR3 coding DNA: TGTGCCAGCAGTCCCCGAGGGAGTAGAATTTCACCCCTCCACTTT. Its protein product is CASSPRGSRISPLHF.

The CDR3 protein is CASSHGVPYGYTF. The CDR3 bases are TGCGCCAGCAGCCATGGAGTCCCCTATGGCTACACCTTC. The chain recombines TRBV4-1 with TRBJ1-2; D is undetermined. V lost 3 bases and J lost 4, with 9 bases in between. The germline gives CDR1 MGHRA, CDR2 YSYEKL. This CDR3 spans 13 amino acids.

In its sample, this clone is medium-sized. This rearrangement joins TRBV2 to TRBJ2-3; weak D call: TRBD1 (6 bases). CDR3 length equals 16 residues. V was cut by 7 bases and J by 4 bases, with 21 bases left in between. Per the germline V gene, CDR1 is SNHLY and CDR2 is FYNNEI. This chain's CDR3 is CASTAAGVPPPDTQYF. The CDR3 DNA reads as TGTGCCAGCACCGCCGCAGGGGTCCCTCCACCAGATACGCAGTATTTT.

This clone is medium-sized (0.01 to 0.1%) within its sample. This chain links TRBV2 with TRBJ1-6; no clear D. Germline loops: CDR1 SNHLY, CDR2 FYNNEI. The ends were cut back, 3 bases at V and 9 bases at J, with 9 bases in the middle. This CDR3 comprises 13 residues. This CDR3 is CASSDGMGSPLHF. CDR3 coding DNA: TGTGCCAGCAGTGACGGGATGGGTTCACCCCTCCACTTT. The full variable domain, rest sourced from reference TRBV2 and TRBJ1-6, is EPEVTQTPSHQVTQMGQEVILRCVPISNHLYFYWYRQILGQKVEFLVSFYNNEISEKSEIFDDQFSVERPDGSNFTLKIRSTKLEDSAMYFCASSDGMGSPLHFGNGTRLTVT.

The rearrangement uses TRBV7-9 and TRBJ2-6; D is unresolved. Looked up from germline, CDR1 is SEHNR and CDR2 is FQNEAQ (reference sequence). The CDR3 loop spans 14 amino acids. Trimming pared 5 bases from V and 4 bases from J, leaving 9 bases between. CDR3 residues: CASSALSGANVLTF. CDR3 in DNA: TGTGCCAGCAGCGCCCTTTCCGGGGCCAACGTCCTGACTTTC.

The chain carries TRBV9 and TRBJ2-1, with D maybe TRBD1 (6 bases). With 1 base removed from V and 12 bases from J, the gap between germline ends came to 11 bases. CDR1 is SGDLS, CDR2 YYNGEE, per germline. This CDR3 region has 12 residues. The CDR3 loop is CASSVPGHRQFF. The CDR3 DNA reads as TGTGCCAGCAGCGTACCGGGACACCGGCAGTTCTTC. The whole variable domain, filled in from reference TRBV9 and TRBJ2-1, reads DSGVTQTPKHLITATGQRVTLRCSPRSGDLSVYWYQQSLDQGLQFLIQYYNGEERAKGNILERFSAQQFPDLHSELNLSSLELGDSALYFCASSVPGHRQFFGPGTRLTVL.

The V gene is TRBV4-1, the J gene TRBJ2-5; no reliable D call. CDR3 size: 15 residues. Germline CDR1 is MGHRA and CDR2 is YSYEKL. V lost 1 base and J 7 bases, leaving 16 bases between the germline ends. CDR3 residues: CASSQVGAVMGTQYF. For the CDR3, the DNA is TGCGCCAGCAGCCAAGTGGGCGCGGTAATGGGGACCCAGTACTTC.

The rearrangement uses TRBV14 and TRBJ2-7, with unresolved D. Looked up from germline, CDR1 is SGHDN and CDR2 is FVKESK. Trimming took off 3 bases at V and 2 bases at J, with 17 bases between the two ends. This CDR3 has 16 residues. DNA of the CDR3: TGTGCCAGCAGCCACCACGGGCGGCAGCGAACCTACGAGCAGTACTTC. Translated: CASSHHGRQRTYEQYF. Together with reference TRBV14 and TRBJ2-7, the CDR3 gives the full variable domain: EAGVTQFPSHSVIEKGQTVTLRCDPISGHDNLYWYRRVMGKEIKFLLHFVKESKQDESGMPNNRFLAERTGGTYSTLKVQPAELEDSGVYFCASSHHGRQRTYEQYFGPGTRLTVT.

The CDR3 spells CASSFSPLLDTEAFF. CDR3 nucleotide sequence: TGTGCCAGCAGCTTTTCCCCCCTATTAGACACTGAAGCTTTCTTT. The chain uses TRBV7-2 and TRBJ1-1; D ambiguous. Per the germline V gene, CDR1 is SGHTA and CDR2 is FQGNSA. The CDR3 spans 15 residues. V lost 3 bases and J lost 3, with 14 bases in between.

This rearrangement joins TRBV4-2 to TRBJ1-2; D is perhaps TRBD1 (5 bases). CDR3 size: 16 residues. Germline CDR1 LGHNA, CDR2 YNFKEQ. V lost 0 bases and J 2 bases, leaving 13 bases between the germline ends. The CDR3 protein is CASSQDRGRQNYGYTF. CDR3 sequence (DNA): TGTGCCAGCAGCCAAGATCGGGGACGCCAGAACTATGGCTACACCTTC.

This clone was seen only a few times. The genes are TRBV12-5 and TRBJ1-6; 8 nucleotides agree with TRBD1. Losses at the gene ends were 5 bases for V and 9 bases for J; bases not matched to a gene: 9. The germline gives CDR1 LGHNT, CDR2 FRNRAP. CDR3 size: 15 residues. Here the CDR3 DNA reads TGTGCTAGTGGTACCCTATCAGGGGGCAGTTCACCCCTCCACTTT. Translated: CASGTLSGGSSPLHF.

The rearrangement uses TRBV6-9 and TRBJ1-2, with D possibly matching TRBD1 (5 bases). Per the germline V gene, CDR1 is MNHGY and CDR2 is SVAAGI. This CDR3 region has 13 residues. Between the trimmed V and J ends, which lost 6 bases and 8 bases, there was a span of 16 bases. The CDR3 loop is CASRLGTFEGYTF. The CDR3 coding sequence is TGTGCCAGCAGACTCGGGACGTTTGAGGGCTACACCTTC.

The chain has TRBV11-2 and TRBJ2-3; 9 bases align to TRBD1. J gave up 5 bases and V 8 bases, and 8 bases lay outside the gene matches. The CDR3 consists of 14 residues. Germline V gives CDR1 SGHAT, CDR2 FQNNGV. DNA of the CDR3: TGTGCCAGCCCCGGGACAGGGCTATTAGATACGCAGTATTTT. This sequence encodes CASPGTGLLDTQYF.

The CDR3 sequence: CASSLTWGSSTGELFF. The CDR3 DNA reads TGTGCCAGCAGCTTAACTTGGGGCTCCTCCACCGGGGAGCTGTTTTTT. The J gene is TRBJ2-2, the V gene TRBV11-1, with D tentatively TRBD1 (5 bases). The germline gives CDR1 SGHAT, CDR2 FQDESV (reference sequence). CDR3 length: 16 residues. Trimming took 2 bases from V and 4 from J, leaving 14 bases between them.

The genes are TRBV19 and TRBJ1-5; D may be TRBD1 (5 bases). The V end lost 6 bases, the J end lost 7 bases, and 13 bases lay between the germline ends. CDR3 length equals 13 residues. CDR1 and CDR2 from the germline V gene are LNHDA and SQIVND (reference sequence). The CDR3 loop reads CASRPGPGQPQHF. CDR3 nucleotides: TGTGCCAGTAGGCCCGGGCCAGGGCAGCCCCAGCATTTT. Drawing the rest from reference TRBV19 and TRBJ1-5, the complete variable domain is DGGITQSPKYLFRKEGQNVTLSCEQNLNHDAMYWYRQDPGQGLRLIYYSQIVNDFQKGDIAEGYSVSREKKESFPLTVTSAQKNPTAFYLCASRPGPGQPQHFGDGTRLSIL.

The genes are TRBV7-9 and TRBJ2-7; TRBD2 matches 11 bases. This CDR3 is built from 19 residues. Germline V gene lookup returns CDR1 SEHNR and CDR2 FQNEAQ (reference sequence). V gave up 1 base and J gave up 3 bases; unmatched junction bases: 14. The CDR3 DNA reads TGTGCCAGCAGCTTAGGCCCGATAGCGAGACTAGCGGGGAACTACGAGCAGTACTTC. Translating it yields CASSLGPIARLAGNYEQYF.